This T cell receptor (beta chain) derives from a study of CD8+ T cells in alopecia areata. Study-wide background: Treated patients received oral tofacitinib, 5 to 10 mg twice daily. Severity among treated patients was scored by the percentage of scalp area affected. Whole-study results and caveats: Expanded CD8+ clones among the top 100, as well as scalp clonality, were significantly decreased by tofacitinib. Only a single nonresponder existed, so baseline CD8+ expansion links stay unclear.

Treatment specified: oral pan-JAK inhibitor, 5-10 mg twice daily. Germline lookup yields CDR1 SQVTM and CDR2 ANQGSEA. The length of the CDR3 is 11 residues. V lost 7 bases and J lost 9, with 14 bases in between. Reverse transcription of extracted RNA yielded cDNA, which provided the sequencing template. Sequenced by immunoSEQ multiplex PCR; TCRdb stores in-frame clones only, minus some. The data hold more than 140,000 clones, with 70% to 90% observed a single time. Concerning this clone itself: Its antigen is currently unknown.

The TCR sequence derives from a human donor with alopecia areata. V is TRBV29-1 and J is TRBJ2-3, with a possible D match to TRBD2 (6 bases). The source was CD8+ T cells sorted from blood, collected at week 4, from a patient treated with tofacitinib. The DNA of the CDR3 is TGCAGCGGGGACTGGTTGGGGACGCAGTATTTT. Encoded protein: CSGDWLGTQYF.